This T cell receptor beta chain was documented in a study of CD8 T cells in Susac syndrome. Study-wide points: It was acknowledged in the study that the number of individuals who were included in its TCR sequencing and HLA analysis was relatively small.

The RNA, about 0.45 to 1 ug, was put through reverse transcription using random hexamers. Amplification of TCR beta CDR3 by immunoSEQ multiplex PCR spanned 54 Vbeta and 13 Jbeta. A single record per CDR3 protein comes from TCRdb applying MiXCR to the immunoSEQ multiplex PCR reads. The table has around 280,000 distinct CDR3 sequences, about 91% seen once; the top ten hold 0.06% to 0.075%. The CDR3 has 14 residues. Germline loops: CDR1 MNHEY, CDR2 SMNVEV (reference sequence). The V gene lost 8 bases and the J gene lost 7 bases, with 18 bases spanning the gap. Sequencing of TCR beta was carried out in blood CD8+ and CD4+ T cells. Patients with stable or active relapsing-remitting disease, all of them treatment-naive, made up the multiple sclerosis controls. Remarks on this clonotype: Antigen specificity is unknown.

The chain couples TRBV27 to TRBJ1-5, with a weak D call TRBD1 (5 bases). The receptor's source is a human donor with multiple sclerosis. Sequenced input: CD4+ T cells from PBMCs. The CDR3 here is CASGDRKTGQPQHF. DNA of the CDR3: TGTGCCAGCGGGGACCGTAAAACCGGACAGCCCCAGCATTTT.